This TCR beta chain was recovered during a study of blood T cell repertoires in COVID-19. The ends lost 4 bases at V and 5 bases at J; junction bases unmatched: 6. This CDR3 has 15 residues. The germline V gene encodes CDR1 LGHDT and CDR2 YNNKEL (reference sequence). Measured with immunoSEQ multiplex PCR; TCRdb has only the in-frame clones, and not every one. The repertoire includes over 90,000 clones, 84% of them detected once, and 10% to 15% sits in the top ten. The sequenced sample consisted of peripheral blood. The chain recombines TRBV3-1 (or the pseudogene TRBV3-2) with TRBJ2-5, with 11 bases aligning to TRBD2. This TCR came from a human donor in a cohort sampled during active or convalescent COVID-19. In nucleotides, the CDR3 is TGTGCCAGCAGCCTAGCGGGGGGGCCATTGGAGACCCAGTACTTC. Amino acids: CASSLAGGPLETQYF.